This T cell receptor (beta chain) was observed in a study of beta chain features in type 1 diabetes. From germline, CDR1 is SGHAT and CDR2 FQNNGV. The V gene end was trimmed by 5 bases and the J gene end by 2 bases; junction bases not matched to a gene: 10. The CDR3 sequence is 16 residues long. This clone showed up just a few times. Expressed TCRB transcripts got sequenced, as all isolated RNA was reverse transcribed. Clones were read by immunoSEQ multiplex PCR, and TCRdb kept only the in-frame ones, dropping some. The sample has 300,000 to 350,000 clones, roughly 8% seen once; the top ten hold more than 0.4%. A single heparinised draw of approximately 100 mL on average was taken per donor.

The sequencing sample was made of central memory CD4+ T cells from blood. This TCR derives from a woman aged 18-30 years in good health. The gene calls are TRBV11-2 and TRBJ2-3, with 7 positions matching TRBD2. CDR3 in amino acids: CASSPGTNYFTDTQYF. The DNA for the CDR3 is TGTGCCAGCAGCCCCGGGACTAACTACTTCACAGATACGCAGTATTTT.